The 27 T cell receptor beta chains listed next were all sequenced from one sample in a study of a mutant IDH1 vaccine in newly diagnosed glioma. Generated by immunoSEQ multiplex PCR, the TCRdb table keeps only in-frame clones and is missing some. The table lists 25,000 to 35,000 clones, more than 65% of them singletons. The time point: baseline, week 1 (first vaccination visit). The treatment was: pre-vaccination baseline after standard-of-care therapy. The sample here was PBMCs, taken from a glioma patient treated with radiotherapy, temozolomide or both. Receptor source: a man younger than 40 with glioma.

The rearrangement joins TRBV18 to TRBJ2-2, with a weak D call TRBD1 (5 bases). This CDR3 region has 14 residues. Trimming stripped 8 bases from V and 1 base from J, with 11 bases between. CDR1 and CDR2 from the germline V gene are KGHSH and LQKENI. The CDR3 is CASAGQGNTGELFF. DNA of the CDR3: TGTGCCAGCGCTGGACAAGGGAACACCGGGGAGCTGTTTTTT.

The chain carries TRBV4-1 and TRBJ2-7; 7 bases line up with TRBD1. CDR1 is MGHRA, CDR2 YSYEKL, per germline. V lost 0 bases and J lost 5; bases outside the gene matches: 7. The CDR3 covers 15 residues. In nucleotides, the CDR3 is TGCGCCAGCAGCCAAGAGATCGACAGGGACCACGAGCAGTACTTC. This encodes CASSQEIDRDHEQYF.

The chain couples TRBV28 to TRBJ1-6; no definite D call. The CDR3 length is 15 residues. The germline CDR1 and CDR2 sequences are MDHEN and SYDVKM. V lost 5 bases and J lost 3, with 11 bases in between. The CDR3 reads CASSAPDDYNSPLHF. CDR3 DNA: TGTGCCAGCAGTGCCCCGGACGACTATAATTCACCCCTCCACTTT. Looking up the rest from reference TRBV28 and TRBJ1-6 gives the full variable domain: DVKVTQSSRYLVKRTGEKVFLECVQDMDHENMFWYRQDPGLGLRLIYFSYDVKMKEKGDIPEGYSVSREKKERFSLILESASTNQTSMYLCASSAPDDYNSPLHFGNGTRLTVT.

This clone was detected only once. The chain is built from TRBV29-1 and TRBJ1-2, with D perhaps TRBD1 (5 bases). The ends were cut back, 4 bases at V and 5 bases at J, with 14 bases in the middle. The CDR3 is made up of 13 amino acids. Germline CDR1 reads SQVTM; CDR2 reads ANQGSEA. CDR3 protein: CSVVAGEQYGYTF. DNA of the CDR3: TGCAGCGTTGTAGCGGGGGAGCAATATGGCTACACCTTC.

The chain combines TRBV5-5 with TRBJ1-2; D gene unclear. CDR1 SGHKS and CDR2 YYEKEE come from the germline V gene (reference sequence). V dropped 1 base and J dropped 8 bases, with 12 bases sitting between them. The CDR3 covers 13 residues. The CDR3 DNA sequence: TGTGCCAGCAGCTTGTCCGGTTCAGCGGGCTACACCTTC. It yields the protein CASSLSGSAGYTF.

This clone was picked up one time. J is TRBJ1-2 and V is TRBV7-2; no definite D call. Trimming removed 1 base at V and 4 bases at J, with 7 bases between. The CDR3 loop spans 13 amino acids. CDR1 and CDR2 (germline): SGHTA, FQGNSA. The CDR3 region has the DNA TGTGCCAGCAGCTTAGATAGTGTCTATGGCTACACCTTC. It encodes CASSLDSVYGYTF.

This clone is a singleton in its sample. CDR3 residues: CASSLGEAGEAFF. The DNA for the CDR3 is TGTGCCAGCAGCTTAGGGGAGGCCGGAGAAGCTTTCTTT. The chain links TRBV7-3 to TRBJ1-1, with D unresolved. V dropped 2 bases and J dropped 8 bases, with 12 bases sitting between them. The CDR3 runs 13 residues. Germline V lookup: CDR1 SGHTA, CDR2 FQGTGA.

This clone was recorded a few times. V gene TRBV29-1 combines with J gene TRBJ1-1, with D perhaps TRBD1 (5 bases). V was shortened by 6 bases and J by 0 bases, with 8 bases between the two germline ends. The CDR3 is 12 amino acids. CDR1 and CDR2 from the germline V gene are SQVTM and ANQGSEA. The CDR3 spells CSVGHLNTEAFF. The CDR3 DNA reads TGCAGCGTAGGACACCTGAACACTGAAGCTTTCTTT.

The chain recombines TRBV4-1 with TRBJ1-1, with D tentatively TRBD1 (6 bases). The CDR3 contains 18 residues. Germline lookup yields CDR1 MGHRA and CDR2 YSYEKL. V lost 0 bases, J lost 1 base, and 18 bases lay in between. Written as DNA, the CDR3 is TGCGCCAGCAGCCAAGAGTCCCCTGGACAGCTCGGGAACACTGAAGCTTTCTTT. Translating it yields CASSQESPGQLGNTEAFF.

The genes are TRBV9 and TRBJ2-2; 8 bases agree with TRBD2. The CDR3 covers 16 residues. V lost 1 base and J lost 2; bases outside the gene matches: 4. Germline loops: CDR1 SGDLS, CDR2 YYNGEE. CDR3 DNA sequence: TGTGCCAGCAGCGTAACGGGGGGGCCTAACACCGGGGAGCTGTTTTTT. As protein: CASSVTGGPNTGELFF.

This chain uses TRBV5-4 with TRBJ1-1, with D hard to call. This CDR3 has 14 residues. V lost 0 bases to trimming and J lost 6 bases, with 12 bases between them. Germline V gene data show CDR1 as SGHNT and CDR2 as YYREEE (reference sequence). CDR3 DNA sequence: TGTGCCAGCAGCTTGGGGCGGGCAAGCGCTGAAGCTTTCTTT. The encoded protein is CASSLGRASAEAFF.

The chain has TRBV30 and TRBJ2-3; D remains ambiguous. Trimming cost V 4 bases and J 6 bases, with 8 bases left between them. CDR1 is GTSNPN, CDR2 SVGIG, per germline (reference sequence). The CDR3 is 11 residues long. This CDR3 reads CAWTLLDTQYF. The CDR3 coding sequence is TGTGCCTGGACCCTACTGGATACGCAGTATTTT.

This clone was counted only a few times. The chain links TRBV6-5 to TRBJ1-1; D is undetermined. Trimming stripped 0 bases from V and 4 bases from J, with 6 bases between. The CDR3 consists of 13 residues. Germline V gene lookup returns CDR1 MNHEY and CDR2 SVGAGI. The CDR3 is CASSYSKGTEAFF. Here the CDR3 DNA reads TGTGCCAGCAGTTACTCGAAAGGCACTGAAGCTTTCTTT.

V usage is TRBV4-3 and J usage is TRBJ1-3, with D unresolved. V lost 4 bases to trimming and J lost 4 bases, with 14 bases between them. The CDR3 consists of 15 residues. Germline V CDR1 and CDR2: LGHNA, YSLEER. Here the CDR3 DNA reads TGCGCCAGCAGCCTCGACGGACGGCCGGGAAACACCATATATTTT. The encoded protein is CASSLDGRPGNTIYF.

The chain recombines TRBV10-1 with TRBJ2-7; perhaps TRBD2 as D (5 bases). Trimming stripped 6 bases from V and 4 bases from J, with 13 bases between. The CDR3 has 13 amino acids. From germline, CDR1 is WNHNN and CDR2 SYGVQD (reference sequence). This chain's CDR3 is CASSAGLLYEQYF. The CDR3 region has the DNA TGCGCCAGCAGCGCAGGACTTTTGTACGAGCAGTACTTC.

The chain uses TRBV28 and TRBJ1-1; 10 positions match TRBD1. V gave up 7 bases and J gave up 6 bases; unmatched junction bases: 14. This CDR3 has 16 residues. Germline CDR1 reads MDHEN; CDR2 reads SYDVKM. CDR3 sequence: CASTLLLGTGAAEAFF. The CDR3 nucleotides are TGTGCCAGCACCCTACTTTTGGGGACAGGGGCGGCTGAAGCTTTCTTT.

This clone was picked up one time. The chain recombines TRBV5-1 with TRBJ2-7; D uncertain. V was shortened by 0 bases and J by 6 bases, with 7 bases between the two germline ends. Germline V lookup: CDR1 SGHRS, CDR2 YFSETQ. The CDR3 sequence is 12 residues long. DNA of the CDR3: TGCGCCAGCAGCTTGGGACAACTCGAGCAGTACTTC. Translation: CASSLGQLEQYF.

This clone was seen a few times. V usage is TRBV19 and J usage is TRBJ1-1; 7 bases align to TRBD1. Trimming took 2 bases from V and 1 from J; bases not matched to a gene: 4. The CDR3 has 15 amino acids. CDR1 is LNHDA and CDR2 is SQIVND in the germline V gene (reference sequence). The CDR3 DNA reads as TGTGCCAGTAGTATATCGGGGACAGCGAACACTGAAGCTTTCTTT. Translated, it gives CASSISGTANTEAFF.

The chain recombines TRBV7-6 with TRBJ2-5; no reliable D call. Germline V gives CDR1 SGHVS, CDR2 FNYEAQ. V was cut by 1 base and J by 3 bases, with 6 bases left in between. CDR3 length equals 13 residues. The CDR3 region is CASSLEVEETQYF. The CDR3 region has the DNA TGTGCCAGCAGCTTAGAGGTAGAAGAGACCCAGTACTTC.

The chain links TRBV27 to TRBJ2-2; D possibly corresponds to TRBD1 (5 bases). Trimming took 4 bases from V and 2 from J, leaving 11 bases between them. Looked up from germline, CDR1 is MNHEY and CDR2 is SMNVEV (reference sequence). The CDR3 is 15 amino acids. The CDR3 spells CASSYIQGNTGELFF. CDR3 sequence (DNA): TGTGCCAGCAGTTACATCCAGGGTAACACCGGGGAGCTGTTTTTT.

The J gene is TRBJ1-2, the V gene TRBV30; TRBD1 is a possible D gene (6 bases). Per germline, CDR1 GTSNPN and CDR2 SVGIG (reference sequence). Trimming shortened V by 3 bases and J by 0 bases, and 11 bases separated the two germline ends. CDR3 length equals 14 residues. The CDR3 sequence: CAWSARQANYGYTF. Written as DNA, the CDR3 is TGTGCCTGGAGCGCGAGACAGGCTAACTATGGCTACACCTTC.

The chain combines TRBV30 with TRBJ1-4; D remains ambiguous. The CDR3 has 14 amino acids. V was cut by 0 bases and J by 8 bases, with 13 bases left in between. Germline V gives CDR1 GTSNPN, CDR2 SVGIG (reference sequence). Here the CDR3 DNA reads TGTGCCTGGAGTGTAATTCAGCCCGGGGAAAAACTGTTTTTT. Its protein product is CAWSVIQPGEKLFF.

The chain is built from TRBV5-4 and TRBJ1-1, with TRBD1 matching over 9 bases. CDR1 and CDR2 from the germline V gene are SGHNT and YYREEE (reference sequence). The CDR3 length is 14 residues. V gave up 0 bases and J gave up 9 bases; unmatched junction bases: 6. As DNA, the CDR3 is TGTGCCAGCAGCTTGGGACAGGGGGGCGGACAAGCTTTCTTT. Protein product: CASSLGQGGGQAFF.

V and J are TRBV4-3 and TRBJ2-1, with 8 positions matching TRBD2. Trimming removed 4 bases from V and 3 bases from J; junction bases left unmatched: 5. The germline V gene has CDR1 LGHNA and CDR2 YSLEER. The CDR3 has 15 amino acids. The CDR3 reads CASSPLREVYNEQFF. The CDR3 bases are TGCGCCAGCAGCCCTTTGCGGGAGGTCTACAATGAGCAGTTCTTC.

The rearrangement joins TRBV9 to TRBJ2-3, with D perhaps TRBD2 (7 bases). V was clipped by 1 base and J by 4 bases, with 13 bases between them. CDR1 and CDR2 (germline): SGDLS, YYNGEE. The length of the CDR3 is 15 residues. The DNA of the CDR3 is TGTGCCAGCAGCGTATATGTGGGGGGGCCAGATACGCAGTATTTT. Its translation is CASSVYVGGPDTQYF.

The chain joins TRBV2 to TRBJ2-7; the D gene is possibly TRBD2 (5 bases). The CDR3 contains 13 residues. The V end lost 4 bases, the J end lost 3 bases, and 10 bases lay between the germline ends. Germline V gene sequence: CDR1 SNHLY, CDR2 FYNNEI. CDR3 coding DNA: TGTGCCAGCAGTGCACTAGGGAACTACGAGCAGTACTTC. This sequence encodes CASSALGNYEQYF.

This rearrangement joins TRBV11-2 to TRBJ2-5; tentative D call: TRBD2 (7 bases). Trimming took 7 bases from V and 2 from J, leaving 20 bases between them. The V gene's germline CDR1 is SGHAT and CDR2 FQNNGV. This CDR3 has 16 residues. CDR3 in DNA: TGTGCCAGCAACAGCAGGAGGGGGGGGATTCAAGAGACCCAGTACTTC. Translation: CASNSRRGGIQETQYF.